This paragraph reports one T cell receptor (beta chain). The CDR3 is made up of 19 amino acids. Germline CDR1 reads SGHVS; CDR2 reads FQNEAQ. Trimming took 1 base from V and 7 from J; bases not matched to a gene: 10. This specimen comes from a study of blood T cell repertoires in COVID-19. Study summary: T cells, B-cell-depleted T cells, or PBMCs provided the cDNA or gDNA that served as material.

Original handling: Amplifying reference gene primers gave estimates of nucleated cell counts. Assay used: immunoSEQ multiplex PCR; TCRdb lists only in-frame clones, some missing. Clone size and the V and J calls come from that table; the DNA yielded D and trimming. In the table there are some 120,000 clones, about nine tenths of which are singletons. Patients in Seattle were enrolled during active infection, then followed longitudinally. The chain joins TRBV7-8 to TRBJ2-1, with TRBD2 matching 16 bases. Sequencing was done on a sample of peripheral blood. The sequence was collected from a man between 60 and 70 years old with COVID-19, enrolled during active disease. CDR3 coding DNA: TGTGCCAGCAGCTTAGGTCCGGGACTAGCGGGAGGGCCGGGGAATGAGCAGTTCTTC. Residues: CASSLGPGLAGGPGNEQFF.